This TCR beta chain is from a study of blood T cell repertoires in COVID-19. Study summary: Whether acute or convalescent, the COVID-19 samples came from the United States, Italy and Spain. The analysed material was cDNA or gDNA that came from T cells, B-cell-depleted T cells, or PBMCs.

Here immunoSEQ multiplex PCR was the method, and the copy in TCRdb shows in-frame clones only, minus some. The table lists some 180,000 clones, roughly 86% of them singletons. With V trimmed by 4 bases and J by 2 bases, 9 bases remained unmatched. CDR3 length: 15 amino acids. The germline CDR1 and CDR2 sequences are SGHRS and YFSETQ. V usage is TRBV5-1 and J usage is TRBJ2-7; 7 bases line up with TRBD2. The sequence derives from a woman older than 75 with COVID-19, enrolled during active disease. The specimen was peripheral blood. DNA for the CDR3: TGCGCCAGCAGCGGGGGGGACGCAGGAACCTACGAGCAGTACTTC. The encoded protein is CASSGGDAGTYEQYF.